What follows describes a single T cell receptor (beta chain). Antigen unknown. The data were obtained in a study of T-cell memory formation after mild COVID-19. Study context: TCR clusters were mostly confined to one donor each.

Study results and limitations: Clones that got smaller from day 15 to 85 had even CD4/CD8, while clones growing later tipped toward CD4+. A subset of responding clones appeared in pre-infection memory, suggesting cross-reactive memory joined.

TCR alpha and TCR beta cDNA libraries carrying sample barcodes and UMIs came from 5'RACE with constant-segment primers. TCRdb re-called the 5' RACE reads through MiXCR, storing one row per CDR3 protein. The sample consists of approximately 390,000 distinct CDR3 sequences, about 15% of them appearing once. Germline-derived CDR1 and CDR2 are MNHEY and SMNVEV (reference sequence). The V segment lost 3 bases and the J segment 6 bases; nucleotides outside the gene matches: 1. The CDR3 runs 13 residues. This receptor was identified in a man between 18 and 29 years old who had mild COVID-19 (a few samples of this study predate the infection). Cell type and time point are not known. V gene TRBV27 combines with J gene TRBJ2-1; 8 bases agree with TRBD2. The material sequenced was PBMCs or a T cell subset sorted from them (not recorded which). The CDR3 loop is CASSFGTSNEQFF. CDR3 in DNA: TGTGCCAGCAGTTTCGGGACTAGCAATGAGCAGTTCTTC.